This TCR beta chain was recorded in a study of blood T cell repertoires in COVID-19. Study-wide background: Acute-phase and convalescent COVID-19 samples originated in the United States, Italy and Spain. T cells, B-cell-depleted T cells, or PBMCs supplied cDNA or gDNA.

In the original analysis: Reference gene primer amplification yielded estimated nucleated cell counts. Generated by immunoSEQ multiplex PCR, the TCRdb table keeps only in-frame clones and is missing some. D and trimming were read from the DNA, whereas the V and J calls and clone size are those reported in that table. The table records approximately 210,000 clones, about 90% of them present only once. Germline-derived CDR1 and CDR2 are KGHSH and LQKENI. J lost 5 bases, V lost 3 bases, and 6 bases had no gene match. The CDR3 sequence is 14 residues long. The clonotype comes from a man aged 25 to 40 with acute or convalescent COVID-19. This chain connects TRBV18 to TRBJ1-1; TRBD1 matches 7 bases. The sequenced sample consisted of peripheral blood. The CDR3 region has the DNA TGTGCCAGCTCACCCGGGACAGTTGTAACTGAAGCTTTCTTT. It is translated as CASSPGTVVTEAFF.